Listed below are T cell receptor beta chains from one sample, sequenced in a study of T cell responses to AZD1222 COVID-19 vaccine. Some clones are missing from TCRdb's copy, which holds only in-frame ones; the method was immunoSEQ multiplex PCR. The data contain about 120,000 clones, approximately 91% of them singletons. Sequenced here: peripheral blood, sampled 28 days after the second AZD1222 dose. These receptors were taken from an adult who received the AZD1222 COVID-19 vaccine. Each CDR3 is given with its conserved first and last residue. A D gene is named only where the DNA matches it firmly. Clone size is shown for a subset of rows, as once, few, many or a class of expanded clone.

TRBJ2-7,-,14,TRBV18,TRBD1,TGTGCCAGCTCCACCCCAGGGGGCATCTACGAGCAGTACTTC,CASSTPGGIYEQYF
TRBJ1-6,-,14,TRBV2,-,TGTGCCAGCAATGAGGGGTCCTATAATTCACCCCTCCACTTT,CASNEGSYNSPLHF
TRBJ2-7,-,14,TRBV27,TRBD2,TGTGCCAGCAGCCGGTTGGCGGGAGGTTACGAGCAGTACTTC,CASSRLAGGYEQYF
TRBJ1-5,-,14,TRBV28,-,TGTGCCAGCACCCCGGTTGCTAGCAATCAGCCCCAGCATTTT,CASTPVASNQPQHF
TRBJ1-1,-,15,TRBV28,-,TGTGCCAGCAGTCCGGGCGGGCAGGGAGCATCTGAAGCTTTCTTT,CASSPGGQGASEAFF
TRBJ2-5,-,14,TRBV24-1,-,TGTGCCACCAGTGCGTCGGCTCAAGGGGAGACCCAGTACTTC,CATSASAQGETQYF
TRBJ1-4,-,12,TRBV6-5,-,TGTGCCAGCAGTTGGGGGACAGAAAAACTGTTTTTT,CASSWGTEKLFF
TRBJ2-6,-,17,TRBV9,-,TGTGCCAGCAGTCCTCAAGGACGAATCTCTGGGGCCAACGTCCTGACTTTC,CASSPQGRISGANVLTF
TRBJ1-4,-,11,TRBV7-9,-,TGTGCCAGCAGCCCCGGGGAAAAACTGTTTTTT,CASSPGEKLFF
TRBJ2-1,few,16,TRBV11-3,TRBD2,TGTGCCAGCAGCTTAGGGGGACTAGCGGGGCGCAATGAGCAGTTCTTC,CASSLGGLAGRNEQFF
TRBJ1-1,once,11,TRBV28,-,TGTGCCAGCAGTTGGGGGTCTGAAGCTTTCTTT,CASSWGSEAFF
TRBJ1-5,-,15,TRBV6-2/TRBV6-3,-,TGTGCCAGCAGTTACGGGACAATTAGCAATCAGCCCCAGCATTTT,CASSYGTISNQPQHF
TRBJ2-7,-,13,TRBV6-5,-,TGTGCCAGCAGCCGCGGGACTTCCTACGAGCAGTACTTC,CASSRGTSYEQYF
TRBJ2-7,-,15,TRBV28,TRBD2,TGTGCCAGCAGCCCCGGACTAGCGGGGGGCTACGAGCAGTACTTC,CASSPGLAGGYEQYF
TRBJ1-1,-,14,TRBV7-2,-,TGTGCCAGCAGCTTAAGGAGGGAGGGCACTGAAGCTTTCTTT,CASSLRREGTEAFF
TRBJ1-1,-,14,TRBV5-6,-,TGTGCCAGCAGCCCAGGGGACATGAACACTGAAGCTTTCTTT,CASSPGDMNTEAFF
TRBJ2-7,-,15,TRBV7-9,TRBD2,TGTGCCAGCAGCACAACCGGGACTAGCTTTTACGAGCAGTACTTC,CASSTTGTSFYEQYF
TRBJ1-4,-,13,TRBV5-1,-,TGCGCCAGCAGCTTGGGCAGGAATGAAAAACTGTTTTTT,CASSLGRNEKLFF